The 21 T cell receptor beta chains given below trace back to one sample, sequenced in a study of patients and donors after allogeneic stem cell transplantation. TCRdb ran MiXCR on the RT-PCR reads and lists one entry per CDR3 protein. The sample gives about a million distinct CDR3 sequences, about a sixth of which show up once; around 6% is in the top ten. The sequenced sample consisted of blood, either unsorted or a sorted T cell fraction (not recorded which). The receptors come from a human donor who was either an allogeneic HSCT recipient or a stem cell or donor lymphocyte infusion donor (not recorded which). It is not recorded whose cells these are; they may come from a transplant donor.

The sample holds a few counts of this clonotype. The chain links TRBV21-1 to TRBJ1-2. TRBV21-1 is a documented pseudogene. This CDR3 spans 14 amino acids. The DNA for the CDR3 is TGTGCCAGCAGCAAAGCTGGGGTGAACTATGGCTACACCTTC. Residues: CASSKAGVNYGYTF.

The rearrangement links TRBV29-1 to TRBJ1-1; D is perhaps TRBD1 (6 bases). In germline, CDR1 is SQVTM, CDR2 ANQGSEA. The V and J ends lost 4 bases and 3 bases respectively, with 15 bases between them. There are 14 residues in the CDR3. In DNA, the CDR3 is TGCAGCGTTGGACCCACCACAGGGTACACTGAAGCTTTCTTT. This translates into CSVGPTTGYTEAFF.

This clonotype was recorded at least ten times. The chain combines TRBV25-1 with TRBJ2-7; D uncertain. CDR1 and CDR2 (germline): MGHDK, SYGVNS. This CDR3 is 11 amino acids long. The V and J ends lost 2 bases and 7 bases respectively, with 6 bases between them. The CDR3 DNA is TGTGCCAGCAGTGAAGGGTGGGAGCAGTACTTC. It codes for CASSEGWEQYF.

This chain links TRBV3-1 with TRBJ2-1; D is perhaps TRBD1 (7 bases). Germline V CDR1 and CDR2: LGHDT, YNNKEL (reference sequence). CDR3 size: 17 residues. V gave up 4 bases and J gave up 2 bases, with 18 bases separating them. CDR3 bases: TGTGCCAGCAGCCTCAAAGGGGGCGCGGGGCCCTACAATGAGCAGTTCTTC. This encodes CASSLKGGAGPYNEQFF.

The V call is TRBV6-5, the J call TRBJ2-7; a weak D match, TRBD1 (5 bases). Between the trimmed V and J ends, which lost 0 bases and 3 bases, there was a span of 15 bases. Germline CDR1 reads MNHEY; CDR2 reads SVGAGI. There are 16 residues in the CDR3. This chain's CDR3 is CASSYSPAIDSYEQYF. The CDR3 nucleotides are TGTGCCAGCAGTTACTCACCCGCCATCGACAGCTACGAGCAGTACTTC.

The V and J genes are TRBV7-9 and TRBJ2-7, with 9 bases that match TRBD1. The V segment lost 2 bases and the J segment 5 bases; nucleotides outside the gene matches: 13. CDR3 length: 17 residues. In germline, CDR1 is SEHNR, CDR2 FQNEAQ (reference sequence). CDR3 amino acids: CASSLTYPGTGSHEQYF. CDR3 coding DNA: TGTGCCAGCAGCTTAACCTACCCCGGGACAGGGTCCCACGAGCAGTACTTC.

The CDR3 DNA follows: TGTGCCAGCCTGGGGGAGGTGGAAGCTTTCTTT. Protein sequence: CASLGEVEAFF. The chain combines TRBV6-2 or TRBV6-3 with TRBJ1-1; a possible D gene is TRBD1 (5 bases). The V end was cut by 8 bases, the J end by 8 bases, with 12 bases between. The CDR3 has 11 amino acids. In germline, CDR1 is MNHEY, CDR2 SVGEGT.

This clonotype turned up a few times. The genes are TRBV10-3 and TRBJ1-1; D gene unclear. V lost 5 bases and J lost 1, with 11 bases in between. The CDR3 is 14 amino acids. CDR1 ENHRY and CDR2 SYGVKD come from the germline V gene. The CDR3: CAISSTPGNTEAFF. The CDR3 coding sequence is TGTGCCATCAGTTCCACCCCAGGGAACACTGAAGCTTTCTTT.

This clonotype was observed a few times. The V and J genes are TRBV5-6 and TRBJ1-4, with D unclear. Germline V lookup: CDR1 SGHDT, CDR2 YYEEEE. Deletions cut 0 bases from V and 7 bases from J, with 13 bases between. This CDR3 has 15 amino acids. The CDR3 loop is CASSLVVESGEKLFF. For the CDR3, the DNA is TGTGCCAGCAGCTTGGTAGTCGAAAGCGGTGAAAAACTGTTTTTT.

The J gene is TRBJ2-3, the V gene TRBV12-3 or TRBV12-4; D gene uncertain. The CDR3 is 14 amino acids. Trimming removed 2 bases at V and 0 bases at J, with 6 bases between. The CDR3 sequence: CASSLKQSTDTQYF. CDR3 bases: TGTGCCAGCAGTTTAAAGCAAAGCACAGATACGCAGTATTTT.

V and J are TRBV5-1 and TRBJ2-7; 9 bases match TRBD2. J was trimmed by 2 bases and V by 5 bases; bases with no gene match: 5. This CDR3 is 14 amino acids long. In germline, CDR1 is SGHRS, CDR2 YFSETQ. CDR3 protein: CASRRSGRTYEQYF. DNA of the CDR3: TGCGCCAGCAGACGTAGCGGGAGAACCTACGAGCAGTACTTC.

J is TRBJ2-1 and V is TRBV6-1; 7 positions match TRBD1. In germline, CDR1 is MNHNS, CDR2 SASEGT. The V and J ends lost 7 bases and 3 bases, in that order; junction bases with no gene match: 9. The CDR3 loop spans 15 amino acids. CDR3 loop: CASNSPGQHYNEQFF. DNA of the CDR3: TGTGCCAGCAATTCACCGGGACAGCACTACAATGAGCAGTTCTTC.

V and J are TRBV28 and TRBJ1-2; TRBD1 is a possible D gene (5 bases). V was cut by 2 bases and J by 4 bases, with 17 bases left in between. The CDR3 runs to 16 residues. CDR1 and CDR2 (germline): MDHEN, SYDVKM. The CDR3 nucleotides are TGTGCCAGCAGTTTAGGGGGTTTGAGTAGGCCCTATGGCTACACCTTC. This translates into CASSLGGLSRPYGYTF.

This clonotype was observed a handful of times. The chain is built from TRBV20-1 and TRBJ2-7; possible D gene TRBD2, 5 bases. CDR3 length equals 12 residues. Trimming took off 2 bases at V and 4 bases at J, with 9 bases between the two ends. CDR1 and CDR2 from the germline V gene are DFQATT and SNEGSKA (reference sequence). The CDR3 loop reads CSARPRVYEQYF. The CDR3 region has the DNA TGCAGTGCTAGACCGCGGGTGTACGAGCAGTACTTC.

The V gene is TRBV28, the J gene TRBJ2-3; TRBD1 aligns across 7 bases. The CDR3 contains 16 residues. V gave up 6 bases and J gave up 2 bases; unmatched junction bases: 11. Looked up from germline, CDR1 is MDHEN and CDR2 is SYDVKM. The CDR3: CASSRGPGTATDTQYF. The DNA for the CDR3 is TGTGCCAGCAGCCGAGGCCCGGGGACAGCCACAGATACGCAGTATTTT.

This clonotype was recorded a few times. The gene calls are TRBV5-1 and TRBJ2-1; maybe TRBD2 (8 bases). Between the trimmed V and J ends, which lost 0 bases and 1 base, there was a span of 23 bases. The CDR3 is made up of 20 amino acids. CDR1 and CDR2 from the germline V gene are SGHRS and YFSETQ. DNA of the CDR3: TGCGCCAGCAGCTTGGAGGGGGCCGGTAGCGGGGTTAGGTCCTACAATGAGCAGTTCTTC. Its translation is CASSLEGAGSGVRSYNEQFF. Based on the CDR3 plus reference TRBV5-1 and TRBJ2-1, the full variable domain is KAGVTQTPRYLIKTRGQQVTLSCSPISGHRSVSWYQQTPGQGLQFLFEYFSETQRNKGNFPGRFSGRQFSNSRSEMNVSTLELGDSALYLCASSLEGAGSGVRSYNEQFFGPGTRLTVL.

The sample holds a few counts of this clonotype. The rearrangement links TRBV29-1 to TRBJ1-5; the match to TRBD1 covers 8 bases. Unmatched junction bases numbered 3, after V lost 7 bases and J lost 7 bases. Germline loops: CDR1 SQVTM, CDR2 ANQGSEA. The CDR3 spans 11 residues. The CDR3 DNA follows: TGCAGCGGCAGGGGGCACCAGCCCCAGCATTTT. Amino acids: CSGRGHQPQHF.

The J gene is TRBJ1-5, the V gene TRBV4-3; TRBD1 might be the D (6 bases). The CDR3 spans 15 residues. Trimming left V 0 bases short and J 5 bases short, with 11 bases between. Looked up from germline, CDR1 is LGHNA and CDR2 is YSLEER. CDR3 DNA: TGCGCCAGCAGCCAAGATGGGGGGCGCGATCAGCCCCAGCATTTT. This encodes CASSQDGGRDQPQHF.

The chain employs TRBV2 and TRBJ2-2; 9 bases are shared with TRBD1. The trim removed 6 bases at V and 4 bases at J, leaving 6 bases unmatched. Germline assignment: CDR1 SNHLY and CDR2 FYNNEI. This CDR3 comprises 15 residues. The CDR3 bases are TGTGCCAGCAGACCCACAGGGGGCAGCACCGGGGAGCTGTTTTTT. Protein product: CASRPTGGSTGELFF. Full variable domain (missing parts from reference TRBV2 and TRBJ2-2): EPEVTQTPSHQVTQMGQEVILRCVPISNHLYFYWYRQILGQKVEFLVSFYNNEISEKSEIFDDQFSVERPDGSNFTLKIRSTKLEDSAMYFCASRPTGGSTGELFFGEGSRLTVL.

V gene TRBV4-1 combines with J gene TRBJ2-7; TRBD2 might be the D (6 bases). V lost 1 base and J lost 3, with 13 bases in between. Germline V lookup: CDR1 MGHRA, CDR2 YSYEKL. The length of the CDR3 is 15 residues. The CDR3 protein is CASSQVVGTGYEQYF. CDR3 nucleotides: TGCGCCAGCAGCCAAGTGGTCGGGACTGGCTACGAGCAGTACTTC.

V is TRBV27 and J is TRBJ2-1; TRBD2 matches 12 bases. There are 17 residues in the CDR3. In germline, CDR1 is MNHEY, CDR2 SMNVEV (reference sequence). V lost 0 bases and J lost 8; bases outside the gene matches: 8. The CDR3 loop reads CASSLSMPSGGAYEQFF. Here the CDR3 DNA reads TGTGCCAGCAGTTTATCTATGCCTAGCGGGGGGGCCTATGAGCAGTTCTTC.